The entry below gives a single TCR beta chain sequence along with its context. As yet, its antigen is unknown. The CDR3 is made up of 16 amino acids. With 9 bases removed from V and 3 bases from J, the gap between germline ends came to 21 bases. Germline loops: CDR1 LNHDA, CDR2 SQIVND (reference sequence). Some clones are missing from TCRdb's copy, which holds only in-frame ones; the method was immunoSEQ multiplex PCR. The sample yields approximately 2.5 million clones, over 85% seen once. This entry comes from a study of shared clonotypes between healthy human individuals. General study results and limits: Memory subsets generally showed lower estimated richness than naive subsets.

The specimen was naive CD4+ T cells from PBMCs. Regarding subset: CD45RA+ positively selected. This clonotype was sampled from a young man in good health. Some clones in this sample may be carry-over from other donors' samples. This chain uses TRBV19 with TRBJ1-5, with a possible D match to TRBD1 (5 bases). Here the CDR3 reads CASDRLHPGDNQPQHF. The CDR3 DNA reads TGTGCCAGCGACCGCCTTCATCCGGGGGACAATCAGCCCCAGCATTTT.